What follows are 26 T cell receptor beta chains derived from one specimen sequenced in a study of cytomegalovirus exposure and HLA in healthy donors. 13 Jbeta primers and 60 Vbeta primers were used for the PCR. Only in-frame clones appear in the TCRdb table, and some are missing; sequencing was by immunoSEQ multiplex PCR. The table includes under 200,000 clones, roughly 80% detected once. Input material: PBMCs. These receptors were taken from a woman aged 25 to 39 in good health and CMV-seropositive.

V is TRBV5-1 and J is TRBJ1-1; 7 nucleotides line up with TRBD1. Germline CDR1 SGHRS, CDR2 YFSETQ. The CDR3 length is 15 residues. Germline trimming cut 0 bases from V and 4 bases from J; bases unmatched to any gene: 6. DNA for the CDR3: TGCGCCAGCAGCTTGGTTGACAGGGCTGGCACTGAAGCTTTCTTT. Its protein is CASSLVDRAGTEAFF.

The J gene is TRBJ1-1, the V gene TRBV2; possible D gene TRBD1, 6 bases. V lost 2 bases, J lost 1 base, and 8 bases lay in between. The CDR3 covers 14 residues. The V gene's germline CDR1 is SNHLY and CDR2 FYNNEI. The DNA for the CDR3 is TGTGCCAGCAGTGAATTGACAGGGAACACTGAAGCTTTCTTT. This codes for CASSELTGNTEAFF.

The J gene is TRBJ2-7, the V gene TRBV5-4; tentative D call: TRBD2 (5 bases). CDR3 length: 13 residues. V lost 5 bases, J lost 6 bases, and 15 bases lay in between. Germline CDR1 is SGHNT and CDR2 is YYREEE (reference sequence). This CDR3 reads CASRRTRMGEQYF. CDR3 coding DNA: TGTGCCAGCAGGCGCACTAGGATGGGCGAGCAGTACTTC. The complete variable domain, with remaining parts taken from reference TRBV5-4 and TRBJ2-7, reads ETGVTQSPTHLIKTRGQQVTLRCSSQSGHNTVSWYQQALGQGPQFIFQYYREEENGRGNFPPRFSGLQFPNYSSELNVNALELDDSALYLCASRRTRMGEQYFGPGTRLTVT.

The chain couples TRBV11-2 to TRBJ2-1, with D unclear. The CDR3 has 14 residues. The germline CDR1 and CDR2 sequences are SGHAT and FQNNGV. The V end lost 4 bases, the J end lost 7 bases, and 14 bases lay between the germline ends. The CDR3 sequence: CASSSTGFGNEQFF. CDR3 sequence (DNA): TGTGCCAGCAGCTCCACGGGTTTCGGGAATGAGCAGTTCTTC.

The gene calls are TRBV6-5 and TRBJ2-7; 7 bases match TRBD1. The V gene end was trimmed by 6 bases and the J gene end by 6 bases; junction bases not matched to a gene: 8. The CDR3 covers 13 residues. Per the germline V gene, CDR1 is MNHEY and CDR2 is SVGAGI. The CDR3 bases are TGTGCCAGCAGACAGGGGACAGCTTTCGAGCAGTACTTC. This encodes CASRQGTAFEQYF.

The genes are TRBV4-2 and TRBJ1-1; the D is unclear. This CDR3 has 15 amino acids. Germline V gives CDR1 LGHNA, CDR2 YNFKEQ. Trimming stripped 0 bases from V and 4 bases from J, with 12 bases between. In nucleotides, the CDR3 is TGTGCCAGCAGCCAAGATCATCAGGTTTCCACTGAAGCTTTCTTT. Its protein product is CASSQDHQVSTEAFF.

This rearrangement joins TRBV5-4 to TRBJ1-3; 9 positions match TRBD1. CDR3 length: 16 residues. Germline V lookup: CDR1 SGHNT, CDR2 YYREEE (reference sequence). V dropped 4 bases and J dropped 0; count of bases not matched to a gene: 5. CDR3 DNA sequence: TGTGCCAGCAGCGCGGGACAGGGACGCTCTGGAAACACCATATATTTT. This codes for CASSAGQGRSGNTIYF.

The CDR3 region has the DNA TGTGCCACCAGCAGAGAGGCTAGCGGGAGATACGAGCAGTACTTC. This gives the protein CATSREASGRYEQYF. J is TRBJ2-7 and V is TRBV15; 10 nucleotides match TRBD2. The CDR3 is 15 residues long. CDR1 is LNHNV and CDR2 is YYDKDF in the germline V gene (reference sequence). V shed 0 bases and J 4 bases; nucleotides not matched to a gene: 3.

The gene calls are TRBV15 and TRBJ2-7; a weak D match, TRBD1 (5 bases). The CDR3 is 12 residues long. Germline V gene lookup returns CDR1 LNHNV and CDR2 YYDKDF (reference sequence). V dropped 5 bases and J dropped 5 bases, with 10 bases sitting between them. The CDR3 nucleotides read TGTGCCACCAGCGGACACCATCACGAGCAGTACTTC. Translation gives CATSGHHHEQYF.

The chain links TRBV7-6 to TRBJ1-5; D is undetermined. V lost 4 bases to trimming and J lost 6 bases, with 7 bases between them. CDR3 length: 12 residues. CDR1 and CDR2 from the germline V gene are SGHVS and FNYEAQ. The CDR3 is CASSYRGQPQHF. The DNA for the CDR3 is TGTGCCAGCAGCTACCGAGGTCAGCCCCAGCATTTT.

The CDR3 DNA sequence: TGTGCCAGCAGTCCATCCTACGAGCAGTACTTC. Its translation: CASSPSYEQYF. The V gene is TRBV6-6, the J gene TRBJ2-7; no definite D call. Trimming removed 5 bases at V and 1 base at J, with 3 bases between. CDR1 is MNHNY, CDR2 SVGAGI, per germline (reference sequence). This CDR3 spans 11 amino acids.

The chain recombines TRBV7-8 with TRBJ2-1; weak D call: TRBD2 (6 bases). The CDR3 contains 15 residues. Germline lookup yields CDR1 SGHVS and CDR2 FQNEAQ. V gave up 4 bases and J gave up 0 bases, with 10 bases separating them. CDR3 nucleotides: TGTGCCAGCAGCTGGAGGGGAAACTCCTACAATGAGCAGTTCTTC. This translates into CASSWRGNSYNEQFF.

The chain uses TRBV5-1 and TRBJ2-7; 7 bases are shared with TRBD2. Germline CDR1 reads SGHRS; CDR2 reads YFSETQ. The CDR3 has 15 residues. V trimming: 1 base; J trimming: 2 bases; junction bases outside the gene matches: 6. The DNA for the CDR3 is TGCGCCAGCAGCTTGTCACCGGGACTAACCTACGAGCAGTACTTC. Amino acids: CASSLSPGLTYEQYF.

V usage is TRBV9 and J usage is TRBJ2-7, with TRBD1 matching 9 bases. Unmatched junction bases numbered 9, after V lost 4 bases and J lost 4 bases. This CDR3 comprises 15 residues. The V gene's germline CDR1 is SGDLS and CDR2 YYNGEE. The CDR3 loop reads CASSLRTGETYEQYF. The CDR3 DNA follows: TGTGCCAGCAGCCTACGGACAGGGGAGACTTACGAGCAGTACTTC. The variable domain in full, completed from reference TRBV9 and TRBJ2-7, reads DSGVTQTPKHLITATGQRVTLRCSPRSGDLSVYWYQQSLDQGLQFLIQYYNGEERAKGNILERFSAQQFPDLHSELNLSSLELGDSALYFCASSLRTGETYEQYFGPGTRLTVT.

This chain links TRBV10-3 with TRBJ1-2; 7 bases are a match to TRBD1. V was clipped by 3 bases and J by 4 bases; unmatched bases: 5. Germline assignment: CDR1 ENHRY and CDR2 SYGVKD. CDR3 length: 14 residues. The CDR3: CAISEGTVVYGYTF. The CDR3 nucleotides are TGTGCCATCAGTGAAGGGACAGTTGTCTATGGCTACACCTTC.

The V gene is TRBV7-6, the J gene TRBJ2-2; D remains ambiguous. In germline, CDR1 is SGHVS, CDR2 FNYEAQ. V was trimmed by 0 bases and J by 0 bases, leaving 8 bases between them. The CDR3 runs to 16 residues. The CDR3 loop is CASSLAVVANTGELFF. CDR3 DNA: TGTGCCAGCAGCTTAGCAGTGGTAGCGAACACCGGGGAGCTGTTTTTT.

This sequence joins TRBV6-5 and TRBJ2-7; D gene ambiguous. Germline lookup yields CDR1 MNHEY and CDR2 SVGAGI. V was trimmed by 2 bases and J by 3 bases, leaving 2 bases between them. The CDR3 runs to 11 residues. CDR3 sequence (DNA): TGTGCCAGCAGTTACCTCTACGAGCAGTACTTC. As protein: CASSYLYEQYF.

The chain employs TRBV28 and TRBJ2-2; perhaps TRBD1 as D (6 bases). CDR1 and CDR2 from the germline V gene are MDHEN and SYDVKM. This CDR3 region has 17 residues. Trimming shortened V by 3 bases and J by 6 bases, and 20 bases separated the two germline ends. The CDR3 reads CASSLQGTGAISGELFF. The DNA for the CDR3 is TGTGCCAGCAGTTTGCAGGGGACGGGCGCGATTTCCGGGGAGCTGTTTTTT.

V usage is TRBV6-1 and J usage is TRBJ2-3; no firm D call. V lost 6 bases and J 1 base, leaving 14 bases between the germline ends. Germline V CDR1 and CDR2: MNHNS, SASEGT. This CDR3 is built from 15 residues. CDR3 in DNA: TGTGCCAGCAGAGTTATTCGAGAGGGCACAGATACGCAGTATTTT. It specifies CASRVIREGTDTQYF.

V gene TRBV4-1 combines with J gene TRBJ2-1, with D perhaps matching TRBD1 (6 bases). The CDR3 covers 15 residues. Germline CDR1 and CDR2: MGHRA and YSYEKL. Trimming pared 5 bases from V and 3 bases from J, leaving 14 bases between. The CDR3 reads CASSEQGSLYNEQFF. CDR3 in DNA: TGCGCCAGCAGCGAACAGGGTTCTCTCTACAATGAGCAGTTCTTC.

CDR3 protein: CASSVEDSAYEQYF. The CDR3 nucleotides are TGTGCCAGCAGCGTAGAGGACAGCGCCTACGAGCAGTACTTC. The J gene is TRBJ2-7, the V gene TRBV9; a possible D gene is TRBD1 (6 bases). This CDR3 has 14 residues. The ends were cut back, 0 bases at V and 2 bases at J, with 9 bases in the middle. CDR1 SGDLS and CDR2 YYNGEE come from the germline V gene.

The chain recombines TRBV27 with TRBJ2-7; 8 bases fit TRBD2. This CDR3 spans 15 amino acids. V shed 5 bases and J 1 base; nucleotides not matched to a gene: 7. Looked up from germline, CDR1 is MNHEY and CDR2 is SMNVEV (reference sequence). The CDR3 DNA follows: TGTGCCAGCAGTCCCCGGAGCGGGAGATCCTACGAGCAGTACTTC. Translation gives CASSPRSGRSYEQYF.

A few counts support this clone. This chain uses TRBV7-8 with TRBJ2-7; D is uncertain. The CDR3 is 11 residues long. CDR1 and CDR2 from the germline V gene are SGHVS and FQNEAQ. Trimming stripped 8 bases from V and 4 bases from J, with 9 bases between. The chain's CDR3 is CASGSGYEQYF. The CDR3 DNA follows: TGTGCCAGCGGCTCCGGGTACGAGCAGTACTTC. The whole variable domain, filled in from reference TRBV7-8 and TRBJ2-7, reads GAGVSQSPRYKVAKRGQDVALRCDPISGHVSLFWYQQALGQGPEFLTYFQNEAQLDKSGLPSDRFFAERPEGSVSTLKIQRTQQEDSAVYLCASGSGYEQYFGPGTRLTVT.

The rearrangement links TRBV11-1 to TRBJ1-3, with D unresolved. The V gene's germline CDR1 is SGHAT and CDR2 FQDESV (reference sequence). This CDR3 is 13 amino acids long. The V end was cut by 4 bases, the J end by 3 bases, with 7 bases between. The CDR3 DNA sequence: TGTGCCAGCAGCTCCTCTTTTGGAAACACCATATATTTT. It yields the protein CASSSSFGNTIYF. Using reference TRBV11-1 and TRBJ1-3 for the parts outside the CDR3, the full variable domain is EAEVAQSPRYKITEKSQAVAFWCDPISGHATLYWYRQILGQGPELLVQFQDESVVDDSQLPKDRFSAERLKGVDSTLKIQPAELGDSAMYLCASSSSFGNTIYFGEGSWLTVV.

The J gene is TRBJ1-6, the V gene TRBV6-5; possibly TRBD1 for D (5 bases). Germline V lookup: CDR1 MNHEY, CDR2 SVGAGI. Trimming removed 6 bases at V and 7 bases at J, with 10 bases between. The CDR3 totals 13 residues. The CDR3 DNA follows: TGTGCCAGCAGCCCACAGGAAAATTCACCCCTCCACTTT. It specifies CASSPQENSPLHF.

The gene calls are TRBV6-5 and TRBJ1-1, with 8 bases lining up with TRBD1. V shed 5 bases, J shed 3 bases, and the junction held 5 bases outside the gene matches. The CDR3 sequence is 14 residues long. Germline V lookup: CDR1 MNHEY, CDR2 SVGAGI. The DNA of the CDR3 is TGTGCCAGCAGTATTAGACAGGGGTACACTGAAGCTTTCTTT. Translation gives CASSIRQGYTEAFF.